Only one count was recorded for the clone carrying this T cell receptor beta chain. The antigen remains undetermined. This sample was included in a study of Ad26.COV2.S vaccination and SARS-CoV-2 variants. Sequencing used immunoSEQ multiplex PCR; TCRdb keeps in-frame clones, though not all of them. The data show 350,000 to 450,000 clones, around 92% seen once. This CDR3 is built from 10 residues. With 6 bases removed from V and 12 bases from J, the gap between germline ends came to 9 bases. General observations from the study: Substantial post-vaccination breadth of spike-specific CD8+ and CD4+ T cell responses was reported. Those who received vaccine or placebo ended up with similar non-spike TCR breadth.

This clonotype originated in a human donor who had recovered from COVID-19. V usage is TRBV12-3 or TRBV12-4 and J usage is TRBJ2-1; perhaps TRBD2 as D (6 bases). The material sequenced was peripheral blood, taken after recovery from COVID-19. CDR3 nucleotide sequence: TGTGCCAGCAGGCGGGGTCGGCAGTTCTTC. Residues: CASRRGRQFF.